The 27 T cell receptor beta chains given below trace back to one sample, sequenced in a study of response to subunit inactivated influenza vaccine. TCRdb reanalysed the RT-PCR reads using MiXCR and keeps one entry per CDR3 protein. In the table there are approximately 160,000 distinct CDR3 sequences, around a tenth of which are singletons. The sample in question was CD8+ T cells sorted from PBMCs, obtained about 23 months after vaccination. These receptors all come from a man aged 50 to 69 who received an inactivated influenza vaccine.

Here the CDR3 reads CASSLALREGETQYF. The DNA of the CDR3 is TGTGCCAGCAGCTTAGCGTTGCGGGAGGGAGAGACCCAGTACTTC. The rearrangement links TRBV7-8 to TRBJ2-5, with 9 positions matching TRBD2. The germline gives CDR1 SGHVS, CDR2 FQNEAQ. CDR3 length: 15 amino acids. V trimming: 0 bases; J trimming: 4 bases; junction bases outside the gene matches: 3.

The chain is built from TRBV20-1 and TRBJ1-6, with D possibly being TRBD1 (5 bases). CDR1 is DFQATT, CDR2 SNEGSKA, per germline (reference sequence). This CDR3 comprises 15 residues. V lost 3 bases and J lost 4, with 13 bases in between. CDR3 region: CSASEGERYNSPLHF. The CDR3 DNA reads as TGCAGTGCTAGTGAAGGGGAAAGATATAATTCACCCCTCCACTTT.

This clonotype was counted between two and nine times. V is TRBV12-3 or TRBV12-4 and J is TRBJ2-1, with D tentatively TRBD2 (5 bases). This CDR3 is built from 12 residues. V was clipped by 8 bases and J by 7 bases, with 12 bases between them. The CDR3 nucleotides are TGTGCCAGCGGGCCTAGCTGGAATGAGCAGTTCTTC. Its translation is CASGPSWNEQFF.

This clonotype was seen more than once but under ten times. J is TRBJ2-5 and V is TRBV9, with TRBD1 matching 7 bases. The CDR3 has 16 residues. V was clipped by 2 bases and J by 5 bases; unmatched bases: 12. Germline CDR1 is SGDLS and CDR2 is YYNGEE. The CDR3 sequence: CASSVGTDIPFETQYF. CDR3 coding DNA: TGTGCCAGCAGCGTGGGGACAGATATCCCTTTCGAGACCCAGTACTTC.

A note on this clonotype: This likely comes from a read error, as the CDR3 has no conserved phenylalanine or tryptophan at its end. This chain uses TRBV7-8 with TRBJ2-1, with 13 bases identical to TRBD2. This CDR3 spans 17 amino acids. The junction had 2 bases not matched to a gene; V was cut back by 3 bases and J by 0 bases. Germline V gene lookup returns CDR1 SGHVS and CDR2 FQNEAQ. For the CDR3, the DNA is TGTGCCAGCAGCTTCACTAGCGGGAGGGTCTCCTACAATGAGCAGTTCATC. This sequence encodes CASSFTSGRVSYNEQFI.

This clonotype occurred many times. The chain combines TRBV4-3 with TRBJ2-7, with a tentative D call TRBD1 (5 bases). V was cut by 2 bases and J by 5 bases, with 10 bases left in between. This CDR3 has 13 residues. Germline V gives CDR1 LGHNA, CDR2 YSLEER. CDR3 bases: TGCGCCAGCAGCCAAATGACAGATCACGAGCAGTACTTC. It yields the protein CASSQMTDHEQYF.

This clonotype showed up just a few times. The chain recombines TRBV28 with TRBJ1-2; D is unclear. V lost 3 bases and J 4 bases, leaving 12 bases between the germline ends. The CDR3 is 14 amino acids. CDR1 is MDHEN, CDR2 SYDVKM, per germline. For the CDR3, the DNA is TGTGCCAGCAGTTTCTTGGGGAGAGGCTATGGCTACACCTTC. Encoded protein: CASSFLGRGYGYTF.

This chain links TRBV11-2 with TRBJ2-1, with D possibly matching TRBD2 (6 bases). V gave up 0 bases and J gave up 6 bases, with 12 bases separating them. CDR3 size: 15 residues. Looked up from germline, CDR1 is SGHAT and CDR2 is FQNNGV. The CDR3 is CASSLDLGGVNEQFF. The CDR3, as DNA: TGTGCCAGCAGCTTAGATCTCGGAGGGGTCAATGAGCAGTTCTTC.

The chain recombines TRBV9 with TRBJ2-1; 8 bases map to TRBD2. Germline V gene data show CDR1 as SGDLS and CDR2 as YYNGEE. The CDR3 contains 15 residues. The J segment lost 4 bases and the V segment lost 3 bases, leaving 6 bases of the junction unmatched. For the CDR3, the DNA is TGTGCCAGCAGCGCGAGTAGCGGGGAATACAATGAGCAGTTCTTC. Its translation: CASSASSGEYNEQFF. The full variable domain, its missing parts supplied by reference TRBV9 and TRBJ2-1, is DSGVTQTPKHLITATGQRVTLRCSPRSGDLSVYWYQQSLDQGLQFLIQYYNGEERAKGNILERFSAQQFPDLHSELNLSSLELGDSALYFCASSASSGEYNEQFFGPGTRLTVL.

In its sample, this clonotype was seen a few times. V gene TRBV29-1 combines with J gene TRBJ1-3; 7 bases agree with TRBD1. The V gene's germline CDR1 is SQVTM and CDR2 ANQGSEA. Germline trimming cut 4 bases from V and 4 bases from J; bases unmatched to any gene: 7. The CDR3 is 14 amino acids. The CDR3 DNA reads as TGCAGCGTTGTGACTCAGGGGGAGGGAAACACCATATATTTT. This translates into CSVVTQGEGNTIYF.

This clonotype was detected ten times or more. The rearrangement uses TRBV5-6 and TRBJ2-2; unclear D gene. Germline CDR1 is SGHDT and CDR2 is YYEEEE. CDR3 size: 17 residues. The V and J ends lost 0 bases and 4 bases respectively, with 16 bases between them. CDR3 DNA: TGTGCCAGCAGCTTGGATTCAGGTTCTTTTGGCACCGGGGAGCTGTTTTTT. Encoded protein: CASSLDSGSFGTGELFF. The variable domain in full, with the rest retrieved from reference TRBV5-6 and TRBJ2-2, is DAGVTQSPTHLIKTRGQQVTLRCSPKSGHDTVSWYQQALGQGPQFIFQYYEEEERQRGNFPDRFSGHQFPNYSSELNVNALLLGDSALYLCASSLDSGSFGTGELFFGEGSRLTVL.

The V call is TRBV20-1, the J call TRBJ2-7; D unclear. The V end lost 0 bases, the J end lost 4 bases, and 10 bases lay between the germline ends. The CDR3 is 13 residues long. Germline values: CDR1 DFQATT, CDR2 SNEGSKA (reference sequence). The CDR3 DNA reads as TGCAGTGCTAGAGATCCCCGAAGATACGAGCAGTACTTC. Its protein is CSARDPRRYEQYF.

This clonotype came up many times. This chain links TRBV29-1 with TRBJ2-1; 10 positions match TRBD1. From germline, CDR1 is SQVTM and CDR2 ANQGSEA. Trimming took 0 bases from V and 6 from J; bases not matched to a gene: 8. The CDR3 totals 16 residues. The CDR3 is CSVEEGQGYVSNEQFF. CDR3 sequence (DNA): TGCAGCGTTGAAGAGGGACAGGGGTATGTGAGCAATGAGCAGTTCTTC.

In this sample, this clonotype turned up a few times. The chain recombines TRBV6-5 with TRBJ2-2; D call uncertain. V was shortened by 4 bases and J by 3 bases, with 9 bases between the two germline ends. Looked up from germline, CDR1 is MNHEY and CDR2 is SVGAGI. The CDR3 spans 14 residues. CDR3: CASSFTAYTGELFF. CDR3 sequence (DNA): TGTGCCAGCAGTTTCACAGCGTACACCGGGGAGCTGTTTTTT.

This clonotype was detected ten times or more. The V gene is TRBV7-2, the J gene TRBJ2-1; D is uncertain. V was cut by 2 bases and J by 6 bases, with 14 bases left in between. This CDR3 spans 15 amino acids. Germline lookup yields CDR1 SGHTA and CDR2 FQGNSA. CDR3 region: CASSLWPGSPNEQFF. CDR3 DNA: TGTGCCAGCAGCTTATGGCCTGGGTCCCCCAATGAGCAGTTCTTC.

This clonotype was detected only a few times. The chain couples TRBV7-9 to TRBJ1-1; D gene unclear. CDR3 length: 12 residues. Per the germline V gene, CDR1 is SEHNR and CDR2 is FQNEAQ (reference sequence). V was cut by 3 bases and J by 5 bases, with 7 bases left in between. The CDR3 reads CASSFLGTEAFF. The CDR3 bases are TGTGCCAGCAGCTTCTTGGGAACTGAAGCTTTCTTT.

The V and J genes are TRBV6-1 and TRBJ1-3; no definite D call. Germline assignment: CDR1 MNHNS and CDR2 SASEGT. There are 20 residues in the CDR3. With 2 bases removed from V and 0 bases from J, the gap between germline ends came to 23 bases. The CDR3 DNA reads as TGTGCCAGCAGTGAATTCCCCCCGGGCCCAGTCCCAATCTCTGGAAACACCATATATTTT. It yields the protein CASSEFPPGPVPISGNTIYF.

This clonotype was detected many times. The chain is built from TRBV19 and TRBJ2-1; 11 bases agree with TRBD2. J gave up 3 bases and V 4 bases, and 5 bases lay outside the gene matches. CDR1 and CDR2 from the germline V gene are LNHDA and SQIVND (reference sequence). This CDR3 is built from 16 residues. CDR3 nucleotides: TGTGCCAGTAGTAGAACTAGCGGGAGCGGCTACAATGAGCAGTTCTTC. It yields the protein CASSRTSGSGYNEQFF. The variable domain in full, completed from reference TRBV19 and TRBJ2-1, reads DGGITQSPKYLFRKEGQNVTLSCEQNLNHDAMYWYRQDPGQGLRLIYYSQIVNDFQKGDIAEGYSVSREKKESFPLTVTSAQKNPTAFYLCASSRTSGSGYNEQFFGPGTRLTVL.

The chain recombines TRBV7-9 with TRBJ2-2; 10 bases line up with TRBD1. Germline V gene data show CDR1 as SEHNR and CDR2 as FQNEAQ (reference sequence). The junction had 2 bases not matched to a gene; V was cut back by 4 bases and J by 0 bases. There are 16 residues in the CDR3. Here the CDR3 reads CASSSGQGANTGELFF. CDR3 in DNA: TGTGCCAGCAGCTCTGGACAGGGGGCGAACACCGGGGAGCTGTTTTTT.

This clonotype has more than one count but fewer than ten. The chain has TRBV7-9 and TRBJ2-4; maybe TRBD2 (7 bases). V lost 5 bases and J 0 bases, leaving 17 bases between the germline ends. CDR3 length equals 17 residues. Germline V gene sequence: CDR1 SEHNR, CDR2 FQNEAQ (reference sequence). The CDR3 DNA follows: TGTGCCAGCAGCCCCCCGAGGGGGGGACTAGCCAAAAACATTCAGTACTTC. Amino acid sequence: CASSPPRGGLAKNIQYF.

This clonotype occurred many times. The rearrangement uses TRBV6-2 or TRBV6-3 and TRBJ2-1, with 8 positions matching TRBD1. Looked up from germline, CDR1 is MNHEY and CDR2 is SVGEGT. V was clipped by 2 bases and J by 7 bases; unmatched bases: 4. The CDR3 totals 14 residues. The chain's CDR3 is CASSYGQGWNEQFF. The CDR3 coding sequence is TGTGCCAGCAGTTACGGACAGGGATGGAATGAGCAGTTCTTC.

This clonotype was recorded at least ten times. This rearrangement joins TRBV29-1 to TRBJ2-1, with a tentative D call TRBD2 (5 bases). With 6 bases removed from V and 4 bases from J, the gap between germline ends came to 7 bases. The CDR3 extends over 11 amino acids. Germline V gene data show CDR1 as SQVTM and CDR2 as ANQGSEA. The CDR3 sequence: CSVGLYNEQFF. CDR3 coding DNA: TGCAGCGTCGGACTTTACAATGAGCAGTTCTTC.

J is TRBJ1-1 and V is TRBV2; D might be TRBD1 (5 bases). Germline V lookup: CDR1 SNHLY, CDR2 FYNNEI. The CDR3 loop spans 16 amino acids. Trimming took off 0 bases at V and 2 bases at J, with 13 bases between the two ends. The chain's CDR3 is CASSEALGTANTEAFF. The CDR3 nucleotides read TGTGCCAGCAGTGAAGCGCTTGGGACGGCAAACACTGAAGCTTTCTTT.

This clonotype was found many times. This chain connects TRBV11-1 to TRBJ2-5; unclear D gene. Germline values: CDR1 SGHAT, CDR2 FQDESV (reference sequence). The length of the CDR3 is 14 residues. V was trimmed by 4 bases and J by 2 bases, leaving 11 bases between them. The CDR3 bases are TGTGCCAGCAGCTCGCCCGGCTGGCAAGAGACCCAGTACTTC. Protein: CASSSPGWQETQYF.

This clonotype has just a few counts. The rearrangement links TRBV4-3 to TRBJ2-3; possibly TRBD2 for D (7 bases). This CDR3 spans 17 amino acids. Looked up from germline, CDR1 is LGHNA and CDR2 is YSLEER. Trimming pared 2 bases from V and 2 bases from J, leaving 17 bases between. CDR3: CASSQQRGGEFTDTQYF. The CDR3 DNA follows: TGCGCCAGCAGCCAACAGAGGGGGGGGGAATTCACAGATACGCAGTATTTT.

This clonotype has just a few counts. The V call is TRBV5-1, the J call TRBJ2-2; perhaps D is TRBD1 or TRBD2 (5 bases each). CDR1 and CDR2 (germline): SGHRS, YFSETQ. Trimming shortened V by 4 bases and J by 6 bases, and 25 bases separated the two germline ends. This CDR3 is built from 18 residues. For the CDR3, the DNA is TGCGCCAGCAGCGAATTCCTCAGGGACCTGATTATGGCCGGGGAGCTGTTTTTT. Residues: CASSEFLRDLIMAGELFF.

The DNA for the CDR3 is TGTGCCACCAGCAGAGAGGGGTGGGTGGGAGAGGCCAAAAACATTCAGTACTTC. Its translation: CATSREGWVGEAKNIQYF. The chain combines TRBV15 with TRBJ2-4, with TRBD2 as a possible D gene (5 bases). The CDR3 is 18 amino acids. Trimming left V 0 bases short and J 1 base short, with 16 bases between. CDR1 is LNHNV and CDR2 is YYDKDF in the germline V gene (reference sequence).